These 24 T cell receptor beta chains share one sample of origin, sequenced in a study of T-cell memory formation after mild COVID-19. TCRdb redid the calling of the 5' RACE reads with MiXCR, one entry per CDR3 protein. The sample carries roughly 610,000 distinct CDR3 sequences, 15% to 20% recorded once. Sample: PBMCs or a T cell subset sorted from them (not recorded which). The receptor source for this set is an adult woman who had mild COVID-19 (a few samples of this study predate the infection). Cell type and time point are not known.

This clonotype appeared a few times. V and J are TRBV6-6 and TRBJ1-3, with D maybe TRBD1 (6 bases). The CDR3 has 15 amino acids. The V and J ends lost 0 bases and 8 bases respectively, with 14 bases between them. Germline CDR1 is MNHNY and CDR2 is SVGAGI (reference sequence). The CDR3 spells CASSYSAGEGYTIYF. The DNA of the CDR3 is TGTGCCAGCAGTTACTCCGCAGGGGAGGGCTACACCATATATTTT.

The gene calls are TRBV30 and TRBJ2-3; 8 nucleotides agree with TRBD2. This CDR3 spans 15 amino acids. The V and J ends lost 0 bases and 1 base, in that order; junction bases with no gene match: 3. The V gene's germline CDR1 is GTSNPN and CDR2 SVGIG (reference sequence). The CDR3 sequence is CAWSVPAGGTDTQYF. In DNA form, the CDR3 reads TGTGCCTGGAGTGTACCAGCGGGGGGCACAGATACGCAGTATTTT.

The chain carries TRBV19 and TRBJ2-3; D unclear. The CDR3 loop spans 16 amino acids. The germline gives CDR1 LNHDA, CDR2 SQIVND (reference sequence). Deletions cut 3 bases from V and 4 bases from J, with 17 bases between. CDR3 DNA: TGTGCCAGTAGTATGTTGCGACCGCGTTTCGCAGATACGCAGTATTTT. Protein sequence: CASSMLRPRFADTQYF.

This sequence joins TRBV12-3 or TRBV12-4 and TRBJ2-7, with D possibly called TRBD1 or TRBD2 (5 bases each). The CDR3 is 10 amino acids. This chain's CDR3 is CGGRLYEQYF. CDR3 nucleotide sequence: TGTGGGGGACGGCTCTACGAGCAGTACTTC.

This chain joins TRBV29-1 and TRBJ1-1; D is perhaps TRBD1 (6 bases). The CDR3 extends over 12 amino acids. V dropped 5 bases and J dropped 7 bases, with 14 bases sitting between them. The germline V gene encodes CDR1 SQVTM and CDR2 ANQGSEA. CDR3 protein: CSVSGTRGEAFF. The CDR3 coding sequence is TGCAGCGTTTCGGGGACCAGGGGTGAAGCTTTCTTT.

This clonotype was counted only a few times. This chain uses TRBV20-1 with TRBJ1-5; D is unresolved. Germline CDR1 and CDR2: DFQATT and SNEGSKA (reference sequence). V was cut by 5 bases and J by 0 bases, with 11 bases left in between. The CDR3 sequence is 14 residues long. As DNA, the CDR3 is TGCAGTGCTCCCACCTGGAATAGCAATCAGCCCCAGCATTTT. This encodes CSAPTWNSNQPQHF.

This chain links TRBV12-5 with TRBJ2-1; 9 nucleotides match TRBD2. Germline assignment: CDR1 LGHNT and CDR2 FRNRAP. Losses at the gene ends were 1 base for V and 4 bases for J; bases not matched to a gene: 11. This CDR3 region has 18 residues. In DNA form, the CDR3 reads TGTGCTAGTGGTTTGGGGACCAAGACTAGCGGAGGATACAATGAGCAGTTCTTC. Protein sequence: CASGLGTKTSGGYNEQFF. The full variable domain, rest sourced from reference TRBV12-5 and TRBJ2-1, is DARVTQTPRHKVTEMGQEVTMRCQPILGHNTVFWYRQTMMQGLELLAYFRNRAPLDDSGMPKDRFSAEMPDATLATLKIQPSEPRDSAVYFCASGLGTKTSGGYNEQFFGPGTRLTVL.

V usage is TRBV28 and J usage is TRBJ1-1; 7 bases match TRBD1. Looked up from germline, CDR1 is MDHEN and CDR2 is SYDVKM. The CDR3 loop spans 11 amino acids. After removal of 7 bases from V and 10 bases from J, the junction contained 6 bases not matched to a gene. Here the CDR3 reads CASKTGRPAFF. Here the CDR3 DNA reads TGTGCCAGCAAGACAGGGCGGCCAGCTTTCTTT.

This clonotype appeared a few times. The CDR3 sequence is CASSKSGGYEQYF. DNA for the CDR3: TGTGCCAGCAGCAAATCTGGGGGTTACGAGCAGTACTTC. The V call is TRBV21-1, the J call TRBJ2-7; TRBD1 is taken as the D call from the table, unchecked against the DNA. TRBV21-1 is reported as a pseudogene. There are 13 residues in the CDR3.

This chain connects TRBV27 to TRBJ1-2; D gene uncertain. V was shortened by 5 bases and J by 3 bases, with 10 bases between the two germline ends. The CDR3 extends over 13 amino acids. The germline V gene encodes CDR1 MNHEY and CDR2 SMNVEV (reference sequence). This CDR3 is CASSPTDYYGYTF. DNA of the CDR3: TGTGCCAGCAGTCCAACGGACTACTATGGCTACACCTTC.

This clonotype came up a few times. J is TRBJ2-1 and V is TRBV24-1, with 15 bases that match TRBD2. This CDR3 spans 20 amino acids. After removal of 4 bases from V and 4 bases from J, the junction contained 13 bases not matched to a gene. Germline values: CDR1 KGHDR, CDR2 SFDVKD. The CDR3 DNA reads as TGTGCCACCAGTGAAAAAGGACTAGCGGGAGGGACTCCCCGGTACAATGAGCAGTTCTTC. Protein sequence: CATSEKGLAGGTPRYNEQFF.

This clonotype turned up a few times. This chain uses TRBV5-1 with TRBJ2-7; 16 bases are shared with TRBD2. V shed 4 bases, J shed 4 bases, and the junction held 5 bases outside the gene matches. Germline V gene sequence: CDR1 SGHRS, CDR2 YFSETQ. The CDR3 is 16 residues long. CDR3 bases: TGCGCCAGCAGCCCCGGGACTAGCGGGAGGGAATACGAGCAGTACTTC. Translation gives CASSPGTSGREYEQYF.

J is TRBJ2-7 and V is TRBV7-9; 10 nucleotides align to TRBD2. V dropped 0 bases and J dropped 3; count of bases not matched to a gene: 5. The CDR3 is made up of 16 amino acids. Per the germline V gene, CDR1 is SEHNR and CDR2 is FQNEAQ (reference sequence). This chain's CDR3 is CASSLARGTSVYEQYF. The CDR3 nucleotides read TGTGCCAGCAGCTTAGCGCGTGGGACTAGCGTCTACGAGCAGTACTTC.

This chain uses TRBV7-8 with TRBJ2-4; TRBD1 matches 9 bases. This CDR3 is 15 amino acids long. Germline assignment: CDR1 SGHVS and CDR2 FQNEAQ. V trimming: 5 bases; J trimming: 8 bases; junction bases outside the gene matches: 10. The CDR3 loop is CASSETRDRAYIQYF. The CDR3 DNA reads as TGTGCCAGCAGCGAGACCCGGGACAGGGCCTACATTCAGTACTTC.

This clonotype was picked up a small number of times. The gene calls are TRBV12-3 or TRBV12-4 and TRBJ2-6; D possibly matches TRBD1 or TRBD2 (5 bases each). The V end lost 6 bases, the J end lost 0 bases, and 18 bases lay between the germline ends. This CDR3 has 18 residues. CDR3 in DNA: TGTGCCAGCAGGGGGGAAAGGGGATACCCCTCTGGGGCCAACGTCCTGACTTTC. Amino acid sequence: CASRGERGYPSGANVLTF.

This chain links TRBV7-9 with TRBJ2-5; weak D call: TRBD2 (5 bases). The CDR3 length is 15 residues. V lost 5 bases, J lost 2 bases, and 15 bases lay in between. Per the germline V gene, CDR1 is SEHNR and CDR2 is FQNEAQ (reference sequence). CDR3 residues: CASSHRVQRQETQYF. The CDR3 nucleotides read TGTGCCAGCAGCCATAGGGTACAGCGGCAAGAGACCCAGTACTTC.

This clonotype was seen a few times. The rearrangement uses TRBV6-1 and TRBJ1-2; 9 bases map to TRBD1. CDR3 length: 16 residues. V shed 2 bases and J 4 bases; nucleotides not matched to a gene: 8. In germline, CDR1 is MNHNS, CDR2 SASEGT. The CDR3 DNA reads TGTGCCAGCAGTGAAACCCCAGGACAGGGGTCCTATGGCTACACCTTC. It is translated as CASSETPGQGSYGYTF.

This clonotype was seen more than once but under ten times. The chain has TRBV18 and TRBJ1-1, with D uncertain. The germline V and J ends were trimmed by 2 bases and 1 base, with 5 bases remaining between them. This CDR3 comprises 13 residues. Looked up from germline, CDR1 is KGHSH and CDR2 is LQKENI. The CDR3 DNA is TGTGCCAGCTCACCAATCGGGAACACTGAAGCTTTCTTT. Protein sequence: CASSPIGNTEAFF.

This clonotype has just a few counts. The chain is built from TRBV3-1 and TRBJ1-2, with TRBD1 matching 10 bases. Germline V gene sequence: CDR1 LGHDT, CDR2 YNNKEL (reference sequence). The length of the CDR3 is 18 residues. With V trimmed by 0 bases and J by 5 bases, 12 bases remained unmatched. The CDR3 DNA follows: TGTGCCAGCAGCCAAGATATTAGGCGGGACAGGGGAAGGTATGGCTACACCTTC. Protein: CASSQDIRRDRGRYGYTF.

The chain links TRBV5-1 to TRBJ2-7; 8 bases agree with TRBD1. Unmatched junction bases numbered 6, after V lost 4 bases and J lost 0 bases. Germline V CDR1 and CDR2: SGHRS, YFSETQ. The CDR3 has 15 residues. CDR3 nucleotide sequence: TGCGCCAGCAGCCCGGGACAGGTGACCTCCTACGAGCAGTACTTC. Protein: CASSPGQVTSYEQYF.

V and J are TRBV5-1 and TRBJ1-2; 7 bases line up with TRBD1. Germline CDR1 reads SGHRS; CDR2 reads YFSETQ. V lost 3 bases, J lost 0 bases, and 8 bases stayed unmatched. The CDR3 loop spans 16 amino acids. CDR3 sequence reads: CASSWGDRQSNYGYTF. Here the CDR3 DNA reads TGCGCCAGCAGCTGGGGGGACAGACAGTCTAACTATGGCTACACCTTC.

This chain links TRBV9 with TRBJ2-1; 8 nucleotides agree with TRBD2. The CDR3 covers 16 residues. CDR1 SGDLS and CDR2 YYNGEE come from the germline V gene. V lost 4 bases and J lost 2; bases outside the gene matches: 8. Here the CDR3 reads CASSIPSGPTYNEQFF. In DNA, the CDR3 is TGTGCCAGCAGCATTCCTAGCGGGCCCACCTACAATGAGCAGTTCTTC. The full variable domain, rest sourced from reference TRBV9 and TRBJ2-1, is DSGVTQTPKHLITATGQRVTLRCSPRSGDLSVYWYQQSLDQGLQFLIQYYNGEERAKGNILERFSAQQFPDLHSELNLSSLELGDSALYFCASSIPSGPTYNEQFFGPGTRLTVL.

The gene calls are TRBV20-1 and TRBJ2-5; 8 nucleotides line up with TRBD1. Looked up from germline, CDR1 is DFQATT and CDR2 is SNEGSKA (reference sequence). The CDR3 contains 14 residues. V dropped 2 bases and J dropped 5; count of bases not matched to a gene: 7. CDR3 amino acids: CSARTGQVGETQYF. CDR3 coding DNA: TGCAGTGCTAGAACGGGACAGGTGGGGGAGACCCAGTACTTC.

The chain uses TRBV20-1 and TRBJ2-1; D unclear. The germline V and J ends were trimmed by 3 bases and 0 bases, with 12 bases remaining between them. The CDR3 extends over 15 amino acids. CDR1 is DFQATT and CDR2 is SNEGSKA in the germline V gene (reference sequence). CDR3 nucleotides: TGCAGTGCTAGGCGGCCAGTCGGCTCCTACAATGAGCAGTTCTTC. Translation gives CSARRPVGSYNEQFF.